This entry is about one T cell receptor (beta chain). This record comes from a study of shared clonotypes between healthy human individuals. Sequencing was performed with immunoSEQ multiplex PCR; in TCRdb, only in-frame clones are kept and a portion is missing. The sample has about 990,000 clones, about 80% seen once. Germline-derived CDR1 and CDR2 are SGHAT and FQNNGV. CDR3 length equals 14 residues. Trimming left V 5 bases short and J 0 bases short, with 7 bases between. The chain links TRBV11-2 to TRBJ2-2; D not certain. This receptor was obtained from a man younger than 30 in good health. Some clones in this sample may be carry-over from other donors' samples. The sequenced sample consisted of memory CD4+ T cells from PBMCs. Indicated subset: CD45RA-negative fraction. Here the CDR3 DNA reads TGTGCCAGCAGCCACGCAGCGAACACCGGGGAGCTGTTTTTT. It specifies CASSHAANTGELFF.